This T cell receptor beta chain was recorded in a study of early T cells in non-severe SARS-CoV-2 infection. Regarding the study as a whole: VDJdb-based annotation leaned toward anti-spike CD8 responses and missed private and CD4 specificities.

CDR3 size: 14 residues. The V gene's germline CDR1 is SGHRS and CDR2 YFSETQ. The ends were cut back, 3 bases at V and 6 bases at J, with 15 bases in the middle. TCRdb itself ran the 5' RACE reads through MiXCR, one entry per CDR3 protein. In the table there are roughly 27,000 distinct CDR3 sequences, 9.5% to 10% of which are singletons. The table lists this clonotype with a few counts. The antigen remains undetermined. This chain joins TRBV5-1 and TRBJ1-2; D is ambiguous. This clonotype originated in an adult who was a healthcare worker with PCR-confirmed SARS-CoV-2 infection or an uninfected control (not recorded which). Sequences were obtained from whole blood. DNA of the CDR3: TGCGCCAGCAGCTCCCGGGCCGTAAGGGATGGCTACACCTTC. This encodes CASSSRAVRDGYTF.